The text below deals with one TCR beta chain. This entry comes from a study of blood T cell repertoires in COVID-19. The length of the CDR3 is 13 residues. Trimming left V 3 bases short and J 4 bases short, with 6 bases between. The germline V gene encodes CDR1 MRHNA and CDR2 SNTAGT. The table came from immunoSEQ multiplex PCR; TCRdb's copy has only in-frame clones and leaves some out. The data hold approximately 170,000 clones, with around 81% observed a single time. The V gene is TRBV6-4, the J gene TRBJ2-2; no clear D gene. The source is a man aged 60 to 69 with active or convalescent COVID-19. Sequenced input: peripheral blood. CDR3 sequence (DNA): TGTGCCAGCAGTGAGGCGGTCACCGGGGAGCTGTTTTTT. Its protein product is CASSEAVTGELFF.